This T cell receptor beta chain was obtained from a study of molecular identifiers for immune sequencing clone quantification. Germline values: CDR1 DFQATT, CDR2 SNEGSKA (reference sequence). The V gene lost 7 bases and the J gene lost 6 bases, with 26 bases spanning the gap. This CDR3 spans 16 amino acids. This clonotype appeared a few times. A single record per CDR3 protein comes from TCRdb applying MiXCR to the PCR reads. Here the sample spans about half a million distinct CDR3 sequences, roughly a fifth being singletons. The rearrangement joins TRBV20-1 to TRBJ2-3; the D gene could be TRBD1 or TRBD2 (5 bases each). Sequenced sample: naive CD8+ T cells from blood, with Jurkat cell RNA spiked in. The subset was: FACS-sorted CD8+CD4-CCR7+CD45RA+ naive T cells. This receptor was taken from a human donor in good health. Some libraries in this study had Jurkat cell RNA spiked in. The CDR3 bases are TGCAGTGTCCGAGAGTTAGGACAAACTAGGAGGGATACGCAGTATTTT. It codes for CSVRELGQTRRDTQYF.